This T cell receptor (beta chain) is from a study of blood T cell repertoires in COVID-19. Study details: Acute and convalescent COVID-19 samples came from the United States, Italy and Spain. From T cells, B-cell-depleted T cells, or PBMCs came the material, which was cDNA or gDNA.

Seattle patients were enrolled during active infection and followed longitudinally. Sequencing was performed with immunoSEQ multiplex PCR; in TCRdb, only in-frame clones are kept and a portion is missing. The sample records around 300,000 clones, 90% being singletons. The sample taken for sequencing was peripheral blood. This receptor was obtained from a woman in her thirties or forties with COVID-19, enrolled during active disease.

CDR3 in amino acids: CASSMTGGPLNTEAFF. The CDR3 region has the DNA TGTGCCAGTAGTATGACAGGGGGCCCCTTGAACACTGAAGCTTTCTTT. The chain combines TRBV19 with TRBJ1-1; 10 bases line up with TRBD1. The length of the CDR3 is 16 residues. V shed 3 bases, J shed 0 bases, and the junction held 4 bases outside the gene matches. In germline, CDR1 is LNHDA, CDR2 SQIVND (reference sequence).